This is a list of T cell receptor beta chains from one sample in a study of control samples from healthy donors and cancer patients. Using immunoSEQ multiplex PCR, the repertoire was profiled, and TCRdb retains in-frame clones only, with some absent. The sample has under 150,000 clones, approximately 92% seen once. Sequencing was done on a sample of PBMCs. These TCRs come from a woman in her fifties or sixties with colorectal cancer. CDR3s include the opening cysteine and the closing phenylalanine or tryptophan. Fields, in order: J gene, CDR3 length, clone size, D gene, V gene, CDR3 DNA, CDR3 protein. The D gene is left open where the match is weak. Not all rows give a size; the values are once, few, many and, for expanded clones, a class.

J: TRBJ2-5; length: 10; size: few; D: NA; V: TRBV20-1; DNA: TGCAGTGATGGGGGCGAGACCCAGTACTTC; CDR3: CSDGGETQYF
J: TRBJ2-3; length: 14; size: NA; D: TRBD2; V: TRBV19; DNA: TGTGCCAGCCGGACTAGCGGATTCGCAGATACGCAGTATTTT; CDR3: CASRTSGFADTQYF
J: TRBJ2-1; length: 17; size: NA; D: TRBD1; V: TRBV10-3; DNA: TGTGCCATCAGTGAGGCCTCATCAGGGGGTCTGCGGAATGAGCAGTTCTTC; CDR3: CAISEASSGGLRNEQFF
J: TRBJ2-2; length: 16; size: NA; D: TRBD1; V: TRBV7-6; DNA: TGTGCCAGCAGCTTAAAAGGGACAGAACTCACCGGGGAGCTGTTTTTT; CDR3: CASSLKGTELTGELFF
J: TRBJ1-6; length: 13; size: NA; D: NA; V: TRBV9; DNA: TGTGCCAGCAGCGACACAGGGAATTCACCCCTCCACTTT; CDR3: CASSDTGNSPLHF
J: TRBJ2-7; length: 14; size: NA; D: NA; V: TRBV5-1; DNA: TGCGCCAGCAGCCTGGACACCGGCTCCTACGAGCAGTACTTC; CDR3: CASSLDTGSYEQYF
J: TRBJ2-3; length: 10; size: NA; D: NA; V: TRBV20-1; DNA: TGCAGTGCGAGCACAGATACGCAGTATTTT; CDR3: CSASTDTQYF
J: TRBJ2-3; length: 14; size: once; D: NA; V: TRBV5-4; DNA: TGTGCCAGCAGCCTGGACTCGCCCCGGGATACGCAGTATTTT; CDR3: CASSLDSPRDTQYF
J: TRBJ1-2; length: 11; size: NA; D: NA; V: TRBV5-8; DNA: TGTGCCAGCCGCTTGACGGGGGGCTACACCTTC; CDR3: CASRLTGGYTF
J: TRBJ2-3; length: 15; size: NA; D: TRBD1; V: TRBV7-3; DNA: TGTGCCAGCAGTTCGACAGGGATCGGCACAGATACGCAGTATTTT; CDR3: CASSSTGIGTDTQYF
J: TRBJ2-7; length: 15; size: few; D: TRBD1; V: TRBV5-1; DNA: TGCGCCAGCAGCTTGGGGGACAGGGGGTCCTACGAGCAGTACTTC; CDR3: CASSLGDRGSYEQYF
J: TRBJ2-5; length: 13; size: once; D: NA; V: TRBV10-3; DNA: TGTGCCATCAGTGAGTCTCGGGAAGAGACCCAGTACTTC; CDR3: CAISESREETQYF
J: TRBJ1-3; length: 16; size: NA; D: NA; V: TRBV7-6; DNA: TGTGCCAGCAGTCCCACGTGGGGGGCGTCCGGAAACACCATATATTTT; CDR3: CASSPTWGASGNTIYF
J: TRBJ2-5; length: 14; size: NA; D: TRBD1; V: TRBV6-5; DNA: TGTGCCAGCAACGATCAGGGGGTGGGGGAGACCCAGTACTTC; CDR3: CASNDQGVGETQYF
J: TRBJ1-1; length: 14; size: NA; D: NA; V: TRBV11-2; DNA: TGTGCCAGCAGCTTAGGAAGCCAGTACCCGGGAGCTTTCTTT; CDR3: CASSLGSQYPGAFF
J: TRBJ1-2; length: 12; size: NA; D: NA; V: TRBV5-6; DNA: TGTGCCAGCAGCTTGTTGGACGGGTACTACACCTTC; CDR3: CASSLLDGYYTF
J: TRBJ2-3; length: 14; size: NA; D: NA; V: TRBV5-1; DNA: TGCGCCAGCAGCCGTCGTGAGGGCACAGATACGCAGTATTTT; CDR3: CASSRREGTDTQYF
J: TRBJ2-1; length: 18; size: NA; D: NA; V: TRBV6-2/TRBV6-3; DNA: TGTGCCAGCAGTTTCGAGCTCGGAGGAGGGGATTGGCAGTATGAGCAGTTCTTC; CDR3: CASSFELGGGDWQYEQFF
J: TRBJ1-4; length: 14; size: NA; D: NA; V: TRBV5-6; DNA: TGTGCCAGCAGCTTGACAGTAGATAATGAAAAACTGTTTTTT; CDR3: CASSLTVDNEKLFF
J: TRBJ2-1; length: 11; size: once; D: NA; V: TRBV5-1; DNA: TGCGCCAGCAGCTTTAGGGATGAGCAGTTCTTC; CDR3: CASSFRDEQFF
J: TRBJ2-7; length: 14; size: medium-sized; D: NA; V: TRBV14; DNA: TGTGCCAGCAGCCAATACAGACTCTCCTACGAGCAGTACTTC; CDR3: CASSQYRLSYEQYF
J: TRBJ2-1; length: 16; size: NA; D: TRBD1; V: TRBV5-1; DNA: TGCGCCAGCAGCAAAACCGGGACAGGGGGTTACAATGAGCAGTTCTTC; CDR3: CASSKTGTGGYNEQFF
J: TRBJ1-6; length: 15; size: NA; D: NA; V: TRBV10-3; DNA: TGTGCCATCAGTGAGAGCTACGGCAGTAATTCACCCCTCCACTTT; CDR3: CAISESYGSNSPLHF
J: TRBJ2-3; length: 14; size: once; D: NA; V: TRBV7-3; DNA: TGTGCCAGCAGCCAGAACGCAGGGTCCGATACGCAGTATTTT; CDR3: CASSQNAGSDTQYF
J: TRBJ2-6; length: 18; size: NA; D: TRBD1; V: TRBV14; DNA: TGTGCCAGCAGCCCCCTCCGCGGACAGGTTTTTGGGGCCAACGTCCTGACTTTC; CDR3: CASSPLRGQVFGANVLTF
J: TRBJ1-3; length: 15; size: NA; D: NA; V: TRBV27; DNA: TGTGCCAGCAGCATTGGAGGATACTCTGGAAACACCATATATTTT; CDR3: CASSIGGYSGNTIYF
J: TRBJ2-3; length: 19; size: NA; D: TRBD2; V: TRBV5-4; DNA: TGTGCCAGCAGCTCTCGGCGGCGCCTAGCGGGGGGGGGAACAGATACGCAGTATTTT; CDR3: CASSSRRRLAGGGTDTQYF
J: TRBJ1-5; length: 14; size: NA; D: TRBD1; V: TRBV19; DNA: TGTGCCAGTAGTGTGACAGGGGGCTATCAGCCCCAGCATTTT; CDR3: CASSVTGGYQPQHF
J: TRBJ1-5; length: 16; size: NA; D: NA; V: TRBV2; DNA: TGTGCCAAATCCCGAACGAGCGGAAGTAGCAATCAGCCCCAGCATTTT; CDR3: CAKSRTSGSSNQPQHF
J: TRBJ2-7; length: 15; size: NA; D: TRBD2; V: TRBV3-1/TRBV3-2; DNA: TGTGCCAGCAGCCCCCCCGCTAGCGGCTCCTACGAGCAGTACTTC; CDR3: CASSPPASGSYEQYF
J: TRBJ2-3; length: 13; size: once; D: NA; V: TRBV11-3; DNA: TGTGCCAGCAGTGGTTCTAGCACAGATACGCAGTATTTT; CDR3: CASSGSSTDTQYF
J: TRBJ2-3; length: 13; size: NA; D: NA; V: TRBV2; DNA: TGTGCCAGCAGGAGCGATAGCACAGATACGCAGTATTTT; CDR3: CASRSDSTDTQYF
J: TRBJ1-6; length: 14; size: once; D: NA; V: TRBV7-2; DNA: TGTGCCAGCAGCTTAACCGTGAGGGGTGCACCCCTCCACTTT; CDR3: CASSLTVRGAPLHF
J: TRBJ1-2; length: 15; size: NA; D: TRBD1; V: TRBV27; DNA: TGTGCCAGCAGTTTAAAGGGGGCTGGTAACTATGGCTACACCTTC; CDR3: CASSLKGAGNYGYTF
J: TRBJ1-5; length: 17; size: NA; D: NA; V: TRBV6-8; DNA: TGTGCCAACGGATCGGCGGTGGGGGTTAGAGGCAATCAGCCCCAGCATTTT; CDR3: CANGSAVGVRGNQPQHF
J: TRBJ1-6; length: 14; size: NA; D: NA; V: TRBV6-6; DNA: TGTGCCAGCAGTTACTCCCGACTCGAGTCACCCCTCCACTTT; CDR3: CASSYSRLESPLHF
J: TRBJ2-3; length: 18; size: NA; D: TRBD2; V: TRBV29-1; DNA: TGCAGCGTTCCCACACCTCCGACTAGCGGGGGGCCCACAGATACGCAGTATTTT; CDR3: CSVPTPPTSGGPTDTQYF
J: TRBJ2-1; length: 14; size: NA; D: TRBD1; V: TRBV6-5; DNA: TGTGCCAGCAGTTCGGGACAGTCAGGTTATGAGCAGTTCTTC; CDR3: CASSSGQSGYEQFF
J: TRBJ1-1; length: 14; size: NA; D: NA; V: TRBV28; DNA: TGTGCCAGCAGTGGGGACATCACTAACACTGAAGCTTTCTTT; CDR3: CASSGDITNTEAFF
J: TRBJ1-2; length: 17; size: NA; D: NA; V: TRBV7-9; DNA: TGTGCCAGCAGTTTTCCTGACATTTTTCGGGGCTCGGATGGCTACACCTTC; CDR3: CASSFPDIFRGSDGYTF
J: TRBJ2-7; length: 12; size: NA; D: TRBD1; V: TRBV30; DNA: TGTGCCTGGAGTGCCCAGGGGGACGAGCAGTACTTC; CDR3: CAWSAQGDEQYF
J: TRBJ2-2; length: 12; size: NA; D: TRBD2; V: TRBV25-1; DNA: TGTGCCAGCACGGGCACTAGCGGGAAGCTGTTTTTT; CDR3: CASTGTSGKLFF
J: TRBJ2-7; length: 11; size: once; D: NA; V: TRBV27; DNA: TGTGCCAGCAGCCCCGCGTACGAGCAGTACTTC; CDR3: CASSPAYEQYF
J: TRBJ2-5; length: 14; size: NA; D: NA; V: TRBV5-1; DNA: TGCGCCAGCAACCAAGGGGTGGACACCCTCACCCAGTACTTC; CDR3: CASNQGVDTLTQYF
J: TRBJ1-2; length: 14; size: NA; D: TRBD1; V: TRBV13; DNA: TGTGCCAGCAGCTTAGGAACAGGGGGCGGTGGCTACACCTTC; CDR3: CASSLGTGGGGYTF
J: TRBJ1-2; length: 13; size: NA; D: TRBD1; V: TRBV6-5; DNA: TGTGCCAGCACCACGGACAGGGTGAATGGCTACACCTTC; CDR3: CASTTDRVNGYTF
J: TRBJ2-1; length: 14; size: NA; D: TRBD1; V: TRBV7-2; DNA: TGTGCCAGCATGCGGGACAGGGACAGGGGTGAGCAGTTCTTC; CDR3: CASMRDRDRGEQFF
J: TRBJ1-5; length: 14; size: NA; D: NA; V: TRBV2; DNA: TGTGCCAGCAGTGAAGGGGGGCTCAATCAGCCCCAGCATTTT; CDR3: CASSEGGLNQPQHF
J: TRBJ2-1; length: 16; size: NA; D: TRBD2; V: TRBV12-5; DNA: TGTGCTAGTGGTTTTGGGACTAGCGGGTCGGGGTACGAGCAGTTCTTC; CDR3: CASGFGTSGSGYEQFF
J: TRBJ2-1; length: 17; size: NA; D: TRBD2; V: TRBV5-1; DNA: TGCGCCAGCAGCCCCCCCTCTTTGGGGGGGGTGTACAATGAGCAGTTCTTC; CDR3: CASSPPSLGGVYNEQFF
J: TRBJ1-1; length: 15; size: NA; D: NA; V: TRBV27; DNA: TGTGCCAGCAGTTCCCGCGGTCTGGGGTACACTGAAGCTTTCTTT; CDR3: CASSSRGLGYTEAFF
J: TRBJ1-6; length: 14; size: NA; D: TRBD1; V: TRBV6-6; DNA: TGTGCCAGCCGGAGGGGACAGGACGGTTCACCCCTCCACTTT; CDR3: CASRRGQDGSPLHF
J: TRBJ1-5; length: 13; size: NA; D: NA; V: TRBV7-9; DNA: TGTGCCAGCAGTTCGACCGCAGATCAGCCCCAGCATTTT; CDR3: CASSSTADQPQHF
J: TRBJ2-1; length: 16; size: NA; D: NA; V: TRBV30; DNA: TGTGCCTGGACTATTCGGGGTCATGAGGAGTCCAATGAGCAGTTCTTC; CDR3: CAWTIRGHEESNEQFF
J: TRBJ1-1; length: 14; size: few; D: NA; V: TRBV18; DNA: TGTGCCAGCTCACCACGGGGATTGGACACTGAAGCTTTCTTT; CDR3: CASSPRGLDTEAFF
J: TRBJ2-1; length: 12; size: NA; D: TRBD1; V: TRBV19; DNA: TGTGCCAGCCGGACAGGGATCAATGAGCAGTTCTTC; CDR3: CASRTGINEQFF
J: TRBJ1-6; length: 13; size: few; D: NA; V: TRBV25-1; DNA: TGTGCCAGCAGTGCCGGAGCAAATTCACCCCTCCACTTT; CDR3: CASSAGANSPLHF
J: TRBJ1-1; length: 13; size: once; D: NA; V: TRBV30; DNA: TGTGCCTGGAGTGCTGCAGGGTATGCTGAAGCTTTCTTT; CDR3: CAWSAAGYAEAFF
J: TRBJ1-1; length: 13; size: NA; D: NA; V: TRBV25-1; DNA: TGTGCCAGTTTCGACCGGTGGAACACTGAAGCTTTCTTT; CDR3: CASFDRWNTEAFF
J: TRBJ1-1; length: 14; size: NA; D: TRBD1; V: TRBV2; DNA: TGTGCCAGCAGCAGACAGGGGGCCGACACTGAAGCTTTCTTT; CDR3: CASSRQGADTEAFF